What follows are 25 T cell receptor beta chains derived from one specimen sequenced in a study of cytomegalovirus exposure and HLA in healthy donors. The PCR contained 60 Vbeta and 13 Jbeta primers. The method was immunoSEQ multiplex PCR; TCRdb's version includes in-frame clones alone and lacks a portion of them. Here the sample spans fewer than 200,000 clones, 80% being singletons. Sequencing was done on a sample of PBMCs. These receptors came from a woman aged 45-65 years in good health and CMV-seropositive.

The CDR3 nucleotides read TGTGCCAGCAGCTTTCTATCGTTACGCCCCGGGGATCAGCCCCAGCATTTT. It is translated as CASSFLSLRPGDQPQHF. The chain uses TRBV7-8 and TRBJ1-5, with D hard to call. The ends were cut back, 3 bases at V and 5 bases at J, with 20 bases in the middle. CDR1 and CDR2 (germline): SGHVS, FQNEAQ. The CDR3 covers 17 residues.

The chain combines TRBV6-6 with TRBJ2-5; D is perhaps TRBD1 (5 bases). The V gene lost 6 bases and the J gene lost 4 bases, with 12 bases spanning the gap. The CDR3 has 13 amino acids. Germline CDR1 reads MNHNY; CDR2 reads SVGAGI (reference sequence). The CDR3 DNA reads TGTGCCAGCAGGGACACGCCGGGAGAGACCCAGTACTTC. Its protein is CASRDTPGETQYF.

The J gene is TRBJ2-5, the V gene TRBV6-6; 13 bases agree with TRBD2. The CDR3 consists of 16 residues. Unmatched junction bases numbered 9, after V lost 6 bases and J lost 5 bases. Per the germline V gene, CDR1 is MNHNY and CDR2 is SVGAGI (reference sequence). CDR3 in amino acids: CASSTTSGGARETQYF. The CDR3 DNA is TGTGCCAGCAGCACCACTAGCGGGGGGGCCAGGGAGACCCAGTACTTC.

The CDR3 sequence is CASSIATSWETQYF. The CDR3 DNA sequence: TGTGCCAGTAGTATAGCGACTAGTTGGGAGACCCAGTACTTC. The chain recombines TRBV19 with TRBJ2-5, with a possible D match to TRBD2 (6 bases). Trimming took 1 base from V and 5 from J, leaving 11 bases between them. Germline V gene sequence: CDR1 LNHDA, CDR2 SQIVND (reference sequence). The CDR3 contains 14 residues.

The chain has TRBV7-2 and TRBJ2-7; 7 bases fit TRBD1. The V gene end was trimmed by 5 bases and the J gene end by 2 bases; junction bases not matched to a gene: 3. CDR3 size: 13 residues. Germline CDR1 reads SGHTA; CDR2 reads FQGNSA. This CDR3 reads CASSRTGAYEQYF. The CDR3 region has the DNA TGTGCCAGCAGCCGTACAGGGGCCTACGAGCAGTACTTC.

This sequence joins TRBV11-2 and TRBJ2-1, with 9 bases lining up with TRBD2. Germline assignment: CDR1 SGHAT and CDR2 FQNNGV. The CDR3 runs to 15 residues. The V gene end was trimmed by 4 bases and the J gene end by 12 bases; junction bases not matched to a gene: 13. CDR3 residues: CASSSKGREGLGQFF. CDR3 in DNA: TGTGCCAGCAGCTCGAAGGGGCGGGAGGGCCTAGGGCAGTTCTTC.

V and J are TRBV7-3 and TRBJ2-1; 11 bases are a match to TRBD2. The CDR3 consists of 16 residues. Germline V gene sequence: CDR1 SGHTA, CDR2 FQGTGA. V shed 5 bases and J 5 bases; nucleotides not matched to a gene: 8. CDR3 sequence (DNA): TGTGCCAGCAGCCCTATAGCGGGAGGGCCCGACAATGAGCAGTTCTTC. Amino acid sequence: CASSPIAGGPDNEQFF.

For this clone: Compared with germline, one end of the junction differs, possibly owing to a read error. J is TRBJ1-6 and V is TRBV7-9; no reliable D call. Germline V gives CDR1 SEHNR, CDR2 FQNEAQ (reference sequence). The length of the CDR3 is 15 residues. The CDR3 reads CSSSLVGTDNSPLHF. The CDR3 nucleotides are TGTTCCAGCAGCTTAGTGGGCACGGATAATTCACCCCTCCACTTT.

V gene TRBV5-1 combines with J gene TRBJ1-2; 11 bases are shared with TRBD1. J was trimmed by 6 bases and V by 3 bases; bases with no gene match: 4. CDR1 is SGHRS and CDR2 is YFSETQ in the germline V gene. The CDR3 consists of 14 residues. DNA of the CDR3: TGCGCCAGCAGCTCGGGACAGGGGGATGATGGCTACACCTTC. Its translation: CASSSGQGDDGYTF.

The chain carries TRBV27 and TRBJ2-5, with D tentatively TRBD2 (6 bases). CDR1 MNHEY and CDR2 SMNVEV come from the germline V gene (reference sequence). V dropped 5 bases and J dropped 4 bases, with 20 bases sitting between them. CDR3 length equals 16 residues. Written as DNA, the CDR3 is TGTGCCAGCAGTCCAATCGCGGGGACGTTCCTAGAGACCCAGTACTTC. Its protein is CASSPIAGTFLETQYF.

The rearrangement uses TRBV5-1 and TRBJ2-2; 14 nucleotides line up with TRBD2. V was pared by 3 bases and J by 6 bases, with 4 bases of the junction left unmatched. Germline V gene lookup returns CDR1 SGHRS and CDR2 YFSETQ. The length of the CDR3 is 16 residues. This chain's CDR3 is CASSSRTSGGSGELFF. The CDR3 region has the DNA TGCGCCAGCAGCTCCCGGACTAGCGGGGGGTCCGGGGAGCTGTTTTTT.

The gene calls are TRBV7-3 and TRBJ1-1; perhaps TRBD1 as D (5 bases). The CDR3 extends over 14 amino acids. Trimming pared 4 bases from V and 4 bases from J, leaving 13 bases between. Per the germline V gene, CDR1 is SGHTA and CDR2 is FQGTGA. Written as DNA, the CDR3 is TGTGCCAGCAGCTCCGGAGGGGTATTCACTGAAGCTTTCTTT. Translated, it gives CASSSGGVFTEAFF.

The V and J genes are TRBV29-1 and TRBJ2-3, with 8 bases matching TRBD1. This CDR3 spans 11 amino acids. J gave up 12 bases and V 0 bases, and 2 bases lay outside the gene matches. Germline V gene sequence: CDR1 SQVTM, CDR2 ANQGSEA. The CDR3 bases are TGCAGCGTTGAAGAGGGGACAGGCCAGTATTTT. The encoded protein is CSVEEGTGQYF.

This clone was counted a single time. The chain is built from TRBV7-9 and TRBJ2-1; the match to TRBD2 covers 13 bases. This CDR3 is built from 16 residues. The V gene's germline CDR1 is SEHNR and CDR2 FQNEAQ (reference sequence). The ends lost 5 bases at V and 8 bases at J; junction bases unmatched: 9. The CDR3 region is CASSPRTSGRVDEQFF. The CDR3 DNA reads as TGTGCCAGCAGCCCCCGAACTAGCGGGAGGGTGGATGAGCAGTTCTTC. Combining the CDR3 with reference TRBV7-9 and TRBJ2-1 gives the whole variable domain DTGVSQNPRHKITKRGQNVTFRCDPISEHNRLYWYRQTLGQGPEFLTYFQNEAQLEKSRLLSDRFSAERPKGSFSTLEIQRTEQGDSAMYLCASSPRTSGRVDEQFFGPGTRLTVL.

The CDR3 protein is CASSRTGVTYGYTF. The CDR3 nucleotides are TGTGCCAGCAGCCGAACAGGGGTCACCTATGGCTACACCTTC. The chain links TRBV7-9 to TRBJ1-2; 7 positions agree with TRBD1. This CDR3 is built from 14 residues. Trimming took 5 bases from V and 4 from J; bases not matched to a gene: 7. Germline lookup yields CDR1 SEHNR and CDR2 FQNEAQ (reference sequence).

The chain is built from TRBV10-3 and TRBJ2-5, with TRBD2 matching over 11 bases. The germline V gene has CDR1 ENHRY and CDR2 SYGVKD. This CDR3 contains 15 residues. The V gene end was trimmed by 6 bases and the J gene end by 1 base; junction bases not matched to a gene: 4. The chain's CDR3 is CAIRDSGGAQETQYF. The DNA of the CDR3 is TGTGCCATCAGGGATAGCGGGGGGGCCCAAGAGACCCAGTACTTC.

As concerns this clone: The junction departs from the called germline gene at one end, perhaps through a read error. V usage is TRBV7-7 and J usage is TRBJ2-5, with a possible D match to TRBD2 (6 bases). CDR3 length: 15 amino acids. Germline V gene lookup returns CDR1 SSHAT and CDR2 FNYEAQ (reference sequence). CDR3 in amino acids: CASSLATRNLETQYF. CDR3 nucleotides: TGTGCTAGCAGCTTAGCGACTAGAAATCTAGAGACCCAGTACTTC. Drawing the rest from reference TRBV7-7 and TRBJ2-5, the complete variable domain is GAGVSQSPRYKVTKRGQDVTLRCDPISSHATLYWYQQALGQGPEFLTYFNYEAQPDKSGLPSDRFSAERPEGSISTLTIQRTEQRDSAMYRCASSLATRNLETQYFGPGTRLLVL.

This clone was counted a single time. This chain joins TRBV30 and TRBJ1-3, with D maybe TRBD1 (6 bases). Trimming cost V 8 bases and J 7 bases, with 21 bases left between them. The CDR3 has 14 amino acids. The V gene's germline CDR1 is GTSNPN and CDR2 SVGIG (reference sequence). CDR3 nucleotide sequence: TGTGCCGGCCGGACAGTCCCGGGGCGTAACACCATATATTTT. Translation: CAGRTVPGRNTIYF.

This rearrangement joins TRBV9 to TRBJ2-2; the D gene is possibly TRBD2 (6 bases). V was trimmed by 3 bases and J by 4 bases, leaving 13 bases between them. Looked up from germline, CDR1 is SGDLS and CDR2 is YYNGEE. The CDR3 is 15 residues long. As DNA, the CDR3 is TGTGCCAGCAGCGGAGGAGGGTTGAGCACCGGGGAGCTGTTTTTT. Encoded protein: CASSGGGLSTGELFF.

The table lists this clone with a count of one. The chain is built from TRBV25-1 and TRBJ2-1; 9 positions agree with TRBD2. Unmatched junction bases numbered 9, after V lost 3 bases and J lost 9 bases. The CDR3 spans 15 residues. Germline CDR1 reads MGHDK; CDR2 reads SYGVNS. CDR3 residues: CASSDPGGGAIEQFF. In nucleotides, the CDR3 is TGTGCCAGCAGTGATCCGGGCGGGGGGGCAATTGAGCAGTTCTTC. Looking up the rest from reference TRBV25-1 and TRBJ2-1 gives the full variable domain: EADIYQTPRYLVIGTGKKITLECSQTMGHDKMYWYQQDPGMELHLIHYSYGVNSTEKGDLSSESTVSRIRTEHFPLTLESARPSHTSQYLCASSDPGGGAIEQFFGPGTRLTVL.

This chain connects TRBV5-1 to TRBJ1-1; TRBD1 might be the D (5 bases). Germline V gene data show CDR1 as SGHRS and CDR2 as YFSETQ. The V end lost 5 bases, the J end lost 0 bases, and 11 bases lay between the germline ends. CDR3 length: 14 residues. This chain's CDR3 is CASSLGGVNTEAFF. CDR3 DNA: TGCGCCAGCAGTCTCGGGGGAGTGAACACTGAAGCTTTCTTT.

The V call is TRBV11-2, the J call TRBJ2-3; 12 nucleotides align to TRBD2. Germline V lookup: CDR1 SGHAT, CDR2 FQNNGV. CDR3 size: 18 residues. The junction had 10 bases not matched to a gene; V was cut back by 2 bases and J by 4 bases. The DNA of the CDR3 is TGTGCCAGCAGCTTAACGATCAGACTAGCGGGAGCTGCAGATACGCAGTATTTT. This sequence encodes CASSLTIRLAGAADTQYF. The full variable domain, with the rest looked up from reference TRBV11-2 and TRBJ2-3, is EAGVAQSPRYKIIEKRQSVAFWCNPISGHATLYWYQQILGQGPKLLIQFQNNGVVDDSQLPKDRFSAERLKGVDSTLKIQPAKLEDSAVYLCASSLTIRLAGAADTQYFGPGTRLTVL.

V and J are TRBV18 and TRBJ1-2; TRBD1 matches 9 bases. CDR1 KGHSH and CDR2 LQKENI come from the germline V gene. The CDR3 has 17 amino acids. V gave up 1 base and J gave up 3 bases; unmatched junction bases: 9. The CDR3 nucleotides read TGTGCCAGCTCACCACGGTTTGGGACAGGGTTAGACTATGGCTACACCTTC. Protein product: CASSPRFGTGLDYGYTF.

The chain recombines TRBV6-4 with TRBJ2-3; D might be TRBD2 (7 bases). CDR1 MRHNA and CDR2 SNTAGT come from the germline V gene. V dropped 2 bases and J dropped 6 bases, with 12 bases sitting between them. CDR3 length: 14 residues. The CDR3 DNA follows: TGTGCCAGCAGTGACAGGGGGGGCGCCGATACGCAGTATTTT. This encodes CASSDRGGADTQYF.

This rearrangement joins TRBV29-1 to TRBJ2-3, with 9 positions matching TRBD2. J lost 0 bases, V lost 6 bases, and 7 bases had no gene match. Germline V CDR1 and CDR2: SQVTM, ANQGSEA. The CDR3 length is 15 residues. This CDR3 is CSVRLAGTSTDTQYF. In DNA, the CDR3 is TGCAGCGTCCGTCTAGCGGGGACTAGCACAGATACGCAGTATTTT.